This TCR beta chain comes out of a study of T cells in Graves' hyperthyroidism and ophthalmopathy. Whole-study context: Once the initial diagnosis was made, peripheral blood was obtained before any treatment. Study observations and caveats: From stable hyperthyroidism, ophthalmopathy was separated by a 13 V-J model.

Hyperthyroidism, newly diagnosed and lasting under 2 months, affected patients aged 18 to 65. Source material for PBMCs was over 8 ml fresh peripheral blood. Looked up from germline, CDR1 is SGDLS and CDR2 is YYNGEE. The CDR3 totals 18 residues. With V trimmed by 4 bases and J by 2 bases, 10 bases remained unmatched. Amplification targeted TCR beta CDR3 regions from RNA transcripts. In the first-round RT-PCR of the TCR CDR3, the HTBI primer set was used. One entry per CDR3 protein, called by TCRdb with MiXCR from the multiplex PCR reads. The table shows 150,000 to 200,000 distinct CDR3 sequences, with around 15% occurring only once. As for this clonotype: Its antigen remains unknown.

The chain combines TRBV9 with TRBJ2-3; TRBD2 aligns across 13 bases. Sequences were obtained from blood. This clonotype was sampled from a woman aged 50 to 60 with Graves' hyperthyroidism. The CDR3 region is CASSLGLAGTINTDTQYF. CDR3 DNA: TGTGCCAGCAGCCTGGGACTAGCGGGAACCATCAACACAGATACGCAGTATTTT.